The clone carrying this T cell receptor beta chain occurred a few times. Methods used by the authors: Estimated nucleated cell counts came from reference gene primer amplification. Sequencing was performed with immunoSEQ multiplex PCR; in TCRdb, only in-frame clones are kept and a portion is missing. V, J and clone size reflect that table, while D and trimming were determined from the DNA. The repertoire holds some 37,000 clones, with 86% as singletons. Trimming pared 0 bases from V and 6 bases from J, leaving 19 bases between. Germline-derived CDR1 and CDR2 are KGHSH and LQKENI. The CDR3 sequence is 17 residues long. These data come from a study of blood T cell repertoires in COVID-19. Study-level background: Italy, Spain and the United States were the sources of the convalescent and acute COVID-19 samples. T cells, B-cell-depleted T cells, or PBMCs provided the cDNA or gDNA that served as material.

This sequence originates from a man aged 45-60 years in a cohort sampled during active COVID-19. The material sequenced was peripheral blood. The gene calls are TRBV18 and TRBJ2-3; no firm D call. The CDR3 region is CASSPPYASSRVDTQYF. The CDR3 DNA is TGTGCCAGCTCACCACCTTATGCGTCAAGCCGGGTGGATACGCAGTATTTT.